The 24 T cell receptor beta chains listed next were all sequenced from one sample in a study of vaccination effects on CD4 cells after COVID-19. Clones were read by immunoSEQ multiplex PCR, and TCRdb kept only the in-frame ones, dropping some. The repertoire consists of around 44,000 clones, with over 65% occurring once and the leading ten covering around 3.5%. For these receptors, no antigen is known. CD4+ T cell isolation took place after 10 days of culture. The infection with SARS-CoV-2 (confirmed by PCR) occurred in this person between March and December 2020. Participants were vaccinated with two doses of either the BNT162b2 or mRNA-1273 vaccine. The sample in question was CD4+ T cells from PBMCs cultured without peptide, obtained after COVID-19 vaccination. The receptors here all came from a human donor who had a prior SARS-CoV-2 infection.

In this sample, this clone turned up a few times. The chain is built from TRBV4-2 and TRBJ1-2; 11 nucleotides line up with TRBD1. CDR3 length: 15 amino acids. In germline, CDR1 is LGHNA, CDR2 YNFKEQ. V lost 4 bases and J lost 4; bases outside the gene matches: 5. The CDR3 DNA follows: TGTGCCAGCAGCCCCGGTGGACAGGGGGCCTATGGCTACACCTTC. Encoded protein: CASSPGGQGAYGYTF.

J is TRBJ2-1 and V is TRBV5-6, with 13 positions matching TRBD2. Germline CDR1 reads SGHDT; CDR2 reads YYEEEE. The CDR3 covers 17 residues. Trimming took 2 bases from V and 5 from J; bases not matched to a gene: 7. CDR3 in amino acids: CASSFPTSGGYNNEQFF. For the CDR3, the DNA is TGTGCCAGCAGCTTCCCGACTAGCGGGGGGTATAACAATGAGCAGTTCTTC. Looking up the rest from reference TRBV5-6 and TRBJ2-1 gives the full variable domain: DAGVTQSPTHLIKTRGQQVTLRCSPKSGHDTVSWYQQALGQGPQFIFQYYEEEERQRGNFPDRFSGHQFPNYSSELNVNALLLGDSALYLCASSFPTSGGYNNEQFFGPGTRLTVL.

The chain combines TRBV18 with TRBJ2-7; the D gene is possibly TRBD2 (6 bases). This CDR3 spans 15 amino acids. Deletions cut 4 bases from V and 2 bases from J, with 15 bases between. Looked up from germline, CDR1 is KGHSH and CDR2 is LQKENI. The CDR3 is CASSLGWQRAYEQYF. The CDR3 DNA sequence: TGTGCCAGCTCACTCGGTTGGCAGCGGGCCTACGAGCAGTACTTC. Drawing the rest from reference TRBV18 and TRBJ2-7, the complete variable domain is NAGVMQNPRHLVRRRGQEARLRCSPMKGHSHVYWYRQLPEEGLKFMVYLQKENIIDESGMPKERFSAEFPKEGPSILRIQQVVRGDSAAYFCASSLGWQRAYEQYFGPGTRLTVT.

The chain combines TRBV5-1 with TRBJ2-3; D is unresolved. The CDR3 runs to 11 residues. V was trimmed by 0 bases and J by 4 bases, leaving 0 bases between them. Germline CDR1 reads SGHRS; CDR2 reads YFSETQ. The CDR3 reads CASSLADTQYF. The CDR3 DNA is TGCGCCAGCAGCTTGGCAGATACGCAGTATTTT.

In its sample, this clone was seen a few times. Written as DNA, the CDR3 is TGTGCCAGCCAAAGGGGGGATACGCAGTATTTT. It codes for CASQRGDTQYF. V is TRBV6-1 and J is TRBJ2-3; D possibly corresponds to TRBD1 (6 bases). Trimming removed 8 bases from V and 6 bases from J, with 9 bases in between. CDR3 length: 11 amino acids. Germline assignment: CDR1 MNHNS and CDR2 SASEGT.

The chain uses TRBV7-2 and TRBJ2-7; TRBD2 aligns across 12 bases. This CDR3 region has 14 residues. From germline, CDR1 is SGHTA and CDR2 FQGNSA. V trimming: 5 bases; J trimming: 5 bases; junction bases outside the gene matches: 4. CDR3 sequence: CASSRLAGGNEQYF. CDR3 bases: TGTGCCAGCAGCCGCCTAGCGGGAGGGAACGAGCAGTACTTC.

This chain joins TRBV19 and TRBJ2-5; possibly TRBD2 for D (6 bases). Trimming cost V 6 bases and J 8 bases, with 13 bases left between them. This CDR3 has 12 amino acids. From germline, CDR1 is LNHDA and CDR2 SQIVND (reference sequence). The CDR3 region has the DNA TGTGCCAGTAGCCCCTGGAGGGGAACCCAGTACTTC. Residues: CASSPWRGTQYF.

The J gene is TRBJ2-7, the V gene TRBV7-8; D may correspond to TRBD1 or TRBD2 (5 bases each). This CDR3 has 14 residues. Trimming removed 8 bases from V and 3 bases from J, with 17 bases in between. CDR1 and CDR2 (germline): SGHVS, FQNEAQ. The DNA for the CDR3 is TGTGCCAGCTTCGGACGAGAGGGGAACTACGAGCAGTACTTC. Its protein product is CASFGREGNYEQYF.

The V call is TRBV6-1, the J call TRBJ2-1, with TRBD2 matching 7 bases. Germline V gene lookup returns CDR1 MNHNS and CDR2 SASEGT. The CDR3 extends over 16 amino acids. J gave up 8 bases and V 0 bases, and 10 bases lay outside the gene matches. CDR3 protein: CASSEAPNGLGDEQFF. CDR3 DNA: TGTGCCAGCAGTGAAGCACCAAACGGACTAGGTGATGAGCAGTTCTTC.

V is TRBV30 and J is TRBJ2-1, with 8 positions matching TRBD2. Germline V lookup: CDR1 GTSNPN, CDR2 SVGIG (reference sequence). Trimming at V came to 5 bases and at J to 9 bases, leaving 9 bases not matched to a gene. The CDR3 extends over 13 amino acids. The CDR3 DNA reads TGTGCCTGGGACCCCCGGGGGGGCAGTGAGCAGTTCTTC. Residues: CAWDPRGGSEQFF.

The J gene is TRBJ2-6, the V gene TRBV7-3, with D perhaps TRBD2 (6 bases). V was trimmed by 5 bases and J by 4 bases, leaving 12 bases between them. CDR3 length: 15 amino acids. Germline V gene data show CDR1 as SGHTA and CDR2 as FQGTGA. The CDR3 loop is CASSGRRSGANVLTF. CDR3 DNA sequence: TGTGCCAGCAGCGGGAGGAGGTCCGGGGCCAACGTCCTGACTTTC.

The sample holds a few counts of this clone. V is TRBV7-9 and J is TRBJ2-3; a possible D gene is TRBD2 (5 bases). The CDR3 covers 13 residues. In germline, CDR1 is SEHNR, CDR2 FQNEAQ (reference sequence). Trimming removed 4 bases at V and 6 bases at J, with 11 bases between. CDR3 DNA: TGTGCCAGCAGCTGGGGAGCGGAGGATACGCAGTATTTT. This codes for CASSWGAEDTQYF.

Written as DNA, the CDR3 is TGTGCCAGCAGTCGGGACAGCCGGCCTGGAAACACCATATATTTT. This translates into CASSRDSRPGNTIYF. The J gene is TRBJ1-3, the V gene TRBV6-2 or TRBV6-3; 7 positions match TRBD1. The CDR3 spans 15 residues. The trim removed 5 bases at V and 2 bases at J, leaving 6 bases unmatched. Germline values: CDR1 MNHEY, CDR2 SVGEGT.

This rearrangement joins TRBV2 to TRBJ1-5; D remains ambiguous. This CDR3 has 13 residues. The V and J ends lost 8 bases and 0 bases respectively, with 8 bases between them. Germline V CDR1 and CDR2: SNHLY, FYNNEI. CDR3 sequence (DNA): TGTGCCAGCGGGAGCTATAGCAATCAGCCCCAGCATTTT. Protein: CASGSYSNQPQHF. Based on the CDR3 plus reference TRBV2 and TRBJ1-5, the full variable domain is EPEVTQTPSHQVTQMGQEVILRCVPISNHLYFYWYRQILGQKVEFLVSFYNNEISEKSEIFDDQFSVERPDGSNFTLKIRSTKLEDSAMYFCASGSYSNQPQHFGDGTRLSIL.

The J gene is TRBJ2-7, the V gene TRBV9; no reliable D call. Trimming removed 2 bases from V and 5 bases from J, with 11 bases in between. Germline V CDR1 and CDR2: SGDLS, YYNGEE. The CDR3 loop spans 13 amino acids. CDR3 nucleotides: TGTGCCAGCAGCGTTGGGGTACGCGACGAGCAGTACTTC. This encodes CASSVGVRDEQYF.

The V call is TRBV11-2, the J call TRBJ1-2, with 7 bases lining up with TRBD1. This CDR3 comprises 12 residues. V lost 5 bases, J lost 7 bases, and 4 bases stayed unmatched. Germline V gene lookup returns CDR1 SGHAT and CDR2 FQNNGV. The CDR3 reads CASSQTGLGYTF. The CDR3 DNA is TGTGCCAGCAGCCAGACAGGGCTTGGCTACACCTTC.

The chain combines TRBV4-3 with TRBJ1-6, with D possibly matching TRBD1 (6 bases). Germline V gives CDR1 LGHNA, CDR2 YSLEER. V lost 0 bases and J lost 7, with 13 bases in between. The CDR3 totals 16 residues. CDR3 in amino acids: CASSQDIGGINSPLHF. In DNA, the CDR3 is TGCGCCAGCAGCCAAGATATTGGGGGCATCAATTCACCCCTCCACTTT.

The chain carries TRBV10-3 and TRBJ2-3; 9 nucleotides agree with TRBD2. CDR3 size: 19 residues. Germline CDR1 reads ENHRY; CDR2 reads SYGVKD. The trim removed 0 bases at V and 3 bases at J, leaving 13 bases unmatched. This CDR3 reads CAISESLGREGQVTDTQYF. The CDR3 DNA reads TGTGCCATCAGTGAGTCCCTCGGGCGGGAGGGCCAGGTTACAGATACGCAGTATTTT.

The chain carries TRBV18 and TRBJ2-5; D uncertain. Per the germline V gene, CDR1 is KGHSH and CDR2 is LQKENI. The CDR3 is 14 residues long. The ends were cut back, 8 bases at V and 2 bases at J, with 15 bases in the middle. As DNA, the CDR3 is TGTGCCAGCGGTCCCCCAACAACTCAAGAGACCCAGTACTTC. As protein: CASGPPTTQETQYF.

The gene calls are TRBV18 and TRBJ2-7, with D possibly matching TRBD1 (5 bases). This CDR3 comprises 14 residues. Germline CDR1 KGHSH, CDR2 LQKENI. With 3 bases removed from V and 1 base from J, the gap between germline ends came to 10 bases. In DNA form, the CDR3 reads TGTGCCAGCTCACCCTCAGGGTTATCCTACGAGCAGTACTTC. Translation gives CASSPSGLSYEQYF. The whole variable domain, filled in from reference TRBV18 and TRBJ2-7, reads NAGVMQNPRHLVRRRGQEARLRCSPMKGHSHVYWYRQLPEEGLKFMVYLQKENIIDESGMPKERFSAEFPKEGPSILRIQQVVRGDSAAYFCASSPSGLSYEQYFGPGTRLTVT.

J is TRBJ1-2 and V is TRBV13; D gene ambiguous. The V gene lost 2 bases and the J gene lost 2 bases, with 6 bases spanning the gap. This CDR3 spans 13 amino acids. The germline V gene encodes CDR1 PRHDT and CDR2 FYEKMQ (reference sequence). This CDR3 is CASSLRANYGYTF. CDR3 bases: TGTGCCAGCAGCTTAAGGGCGAACTATGGCTACACCTTC.

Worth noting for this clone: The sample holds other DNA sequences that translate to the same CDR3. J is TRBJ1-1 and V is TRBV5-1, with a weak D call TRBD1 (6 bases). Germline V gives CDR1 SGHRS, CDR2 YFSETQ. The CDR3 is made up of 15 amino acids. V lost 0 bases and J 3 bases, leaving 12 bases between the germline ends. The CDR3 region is CASSLGLRGDTEAFF. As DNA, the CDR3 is TGCGCCAGCAGCTTGGGTCTCAGGGGTGACACTGAAGCTTTCTTT.

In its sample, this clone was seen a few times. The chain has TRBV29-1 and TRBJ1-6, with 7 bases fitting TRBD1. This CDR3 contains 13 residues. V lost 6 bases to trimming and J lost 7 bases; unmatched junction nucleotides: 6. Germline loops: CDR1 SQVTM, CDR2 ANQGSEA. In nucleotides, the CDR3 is TGCAGCGTAAGGGGACAGCCGAATTCACCCCTCCACTTT. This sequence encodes CSVRGQPNSPLHF.

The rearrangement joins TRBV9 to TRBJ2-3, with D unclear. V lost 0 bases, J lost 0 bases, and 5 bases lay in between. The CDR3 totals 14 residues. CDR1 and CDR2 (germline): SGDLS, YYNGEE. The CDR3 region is CASSVAISTDTQYF. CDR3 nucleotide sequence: TGTGCCAGCAGCGTAGCCATTAGCACAGATACGCAGTATTTT.